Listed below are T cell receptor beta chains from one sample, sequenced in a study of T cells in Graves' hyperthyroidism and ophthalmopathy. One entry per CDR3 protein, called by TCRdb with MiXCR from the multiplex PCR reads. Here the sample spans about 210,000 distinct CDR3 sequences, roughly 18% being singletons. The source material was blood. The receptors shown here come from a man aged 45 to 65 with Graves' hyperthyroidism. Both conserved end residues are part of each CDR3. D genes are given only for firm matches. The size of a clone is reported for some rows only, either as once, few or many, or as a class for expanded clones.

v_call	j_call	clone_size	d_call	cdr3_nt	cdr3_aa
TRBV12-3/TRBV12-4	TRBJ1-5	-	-	TGTGCCAGCACCGTGGGGCGGCGGCAGCCCCAGCATTTT	CASTVGRRQPQHF
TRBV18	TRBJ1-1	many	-	TGTGCCAGCTCACCAAGGGGGGATCTGGGAACTGAAGCTTTCTTT	CASSPRGDLGTEAFF
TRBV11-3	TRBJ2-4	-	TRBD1	TGTGCCAGCAGCGCCACAGGGGCCTTAGCCAAAAACATTCAGTACTTC	CASSATGALAKNIQYF
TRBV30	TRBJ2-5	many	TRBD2	TGTGCCTGGAGTTCGGGACTAGCGGGTTCCCAAGAGACCCAGTACTTC	CAWSSGLAGSQETQYF
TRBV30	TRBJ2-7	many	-	TGTGCCTGGAGTGATGGAGGGTTCAACGAGCAGTACTTC	CAWSDGGFNEQYF
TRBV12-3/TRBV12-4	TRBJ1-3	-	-	TGTGCCAGCAGTAGACGGGGGGTTGCCTTTGGAAACACCATATATTTT	CASSRRGVAFGNTIYF
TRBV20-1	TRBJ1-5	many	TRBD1	TGCAGTGCTAGAGGAGATAACAGGGGAGGTCAGCCCCAGCATTTT	CSARGDNRGGQPQHF
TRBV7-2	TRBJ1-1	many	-	TGTGCCAGCAGCTTATTCCAGGGGAGCACTGAAGCTTTCTTT	CASSLFQGSTEAFF
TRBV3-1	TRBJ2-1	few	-	TGTGCCAGCAGCCAAGGTGTGGAGCAGTTCTTC	CASSQGVEQFF
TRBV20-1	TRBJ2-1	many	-	TGCAGTGCTAGAGATCTCCCGCGGGGTGAGCAGTTCTTC	CSARDLPRGEQFF
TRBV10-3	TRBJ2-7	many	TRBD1	TGTGCCATCAGTGGGACAGGTTTCTCCTACGAGCAGTACTTC	CAISGTGFSYEQYF
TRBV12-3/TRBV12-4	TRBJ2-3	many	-	TGTGCCAGCAGTTCCGAGTATAGTACAGATACGCAGTATTTT	CASSSEYSTDTQYF
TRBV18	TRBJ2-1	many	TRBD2	TGTGCCAGCTCACCCGGGACTAGCACCAATGAGCAGTTCTTC	CASSPGTSTNEQFF
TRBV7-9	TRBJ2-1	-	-	TGTGCCAGCAGCCGAGAGGCCGGACTGGCCCATGAGCAGTTCTTC	CASSREAGLAHEQFF
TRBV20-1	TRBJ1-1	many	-	TGCAGTGCTAGGCAGACCTCCGCCAACACTGAAGCTTTCTTT	CSARQTSANTEAFF
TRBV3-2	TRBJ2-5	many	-	TGTGCCAGCATACCAAGAGTCAGGGTTCAAGAGACCCAGTACTTC	CASIPRVRVQETQYF
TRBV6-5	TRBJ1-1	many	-	TGTGCCAGCAGCTTTCAGGGAGGTACTGAAGCTTTCTTT	CASSFQGGTEAFF
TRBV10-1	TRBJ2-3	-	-	TGCGCCAGCAGTGGGAAACCAGAGGGGACGCAGTATTTT	CASSGKPEGTQYF
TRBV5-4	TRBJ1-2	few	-	TGTGCCAGCAGGGGTAGGGCCACGGGGGAAGGCTACACCTTC	CASRGRATGEGYTF
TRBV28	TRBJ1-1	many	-	TGTGCCAGCAGTTTATCCACTGAAGCTTTCTTT	CASSLSTEAFF
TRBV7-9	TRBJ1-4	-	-	TGTGCCAGCAGCTTCTTAGGTGGCAACTCGGAACTGTTTTTT	CASSFLGGNSELFF
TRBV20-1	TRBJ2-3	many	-	TGCAGTGCTAGATCCAGCGGTAGCACAGATACGCAGTATTTT	CSARSSGSTDTQYF
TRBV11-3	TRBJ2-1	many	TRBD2	TGTGCCAGCAGCTCCGCCGGGACTAGCGGGTACAATGAGCAGTTCTTC	CASSSAGTSGYNEQFF
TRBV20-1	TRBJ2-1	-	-	TGCAGTGCTAGAGATCTCAAAAATCCCGGGGAGGAGCAGTTCTTC	CSARDLKNPGEEQFF
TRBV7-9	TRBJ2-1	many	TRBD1	TGTGCCAGCAGCGAGGGACAGGGGGCGATGAATGAGCAGTTCTTC	CASSEGQGAMNEQFF
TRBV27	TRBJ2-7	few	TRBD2	TGTGCCAGCAGTTTATCGATCGGGAGGGGCGGGAGAATTCCGCAGTACTTC	CASSLSIGRGGRIPQYF
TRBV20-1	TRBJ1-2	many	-	TGCAGTGCTAGAGATCGCAGTACCTATGGCTACACCTTC	CSARDRSTYGYTF
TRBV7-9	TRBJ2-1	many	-	TGTGCCAGCAGCCCAGGGCGATTAGGCAATGAGCAGTTCTTC	CASSPGRLGNEQFF
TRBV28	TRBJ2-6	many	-	TGTGCCAGCAGTACAACAGGGAGTGGGGCCAACGTCCTGACTTTC	CASSTTGSGANVLTF
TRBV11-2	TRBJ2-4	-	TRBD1	TGTGCCAGCAGGCCCCCAGGGGGCAACATTCAGTACTTC	CASRPPGGNIQYF
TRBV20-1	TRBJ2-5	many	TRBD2	TGCAGTGCTCAACTAGCGGAGACCCAGTACTTC	CSAQLAETQYF
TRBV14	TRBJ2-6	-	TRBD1	TGTGCCAGCAGCCACCGGGACAGCCTCCTCTCTGGGGCCAACGTCCTGACTTTC	CASSHRDSLLSGANVLTF
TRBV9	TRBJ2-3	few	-	TGTGCCAGCAGCGTACTTCAGGGGGGCGGCACAGATACGCAGTATTTT	CASSVLQGGGTDTQYF
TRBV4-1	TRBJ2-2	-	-	TGCGCCAGCAGCCAGGAGGGCAGACCGAACACCGGGGAGCTGTTTTTT	CASSQEGRPNTGELFF
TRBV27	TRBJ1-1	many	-	TGTGCCAGCAAAGGGGTCACGGATAACACTGAAGCTTTCTTT	CASKGVTDNTEAFF
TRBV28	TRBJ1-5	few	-	TGTGCCAACAGTTTAAACCAGGGGCTGACGCCCCAGCATTTT	CANSLNQGLTPQHF
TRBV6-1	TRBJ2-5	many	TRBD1	TGTGCCTCCAGGACAGGACGATTCCGGGAGACCCAGTACTTC	CASRTGRFRETQYF
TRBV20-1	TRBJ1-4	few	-	TGCAGTGCTAACCCCACAGGCCAGGGGGAAAAACTGTTTTTT	CSANPTGQGEKLFF